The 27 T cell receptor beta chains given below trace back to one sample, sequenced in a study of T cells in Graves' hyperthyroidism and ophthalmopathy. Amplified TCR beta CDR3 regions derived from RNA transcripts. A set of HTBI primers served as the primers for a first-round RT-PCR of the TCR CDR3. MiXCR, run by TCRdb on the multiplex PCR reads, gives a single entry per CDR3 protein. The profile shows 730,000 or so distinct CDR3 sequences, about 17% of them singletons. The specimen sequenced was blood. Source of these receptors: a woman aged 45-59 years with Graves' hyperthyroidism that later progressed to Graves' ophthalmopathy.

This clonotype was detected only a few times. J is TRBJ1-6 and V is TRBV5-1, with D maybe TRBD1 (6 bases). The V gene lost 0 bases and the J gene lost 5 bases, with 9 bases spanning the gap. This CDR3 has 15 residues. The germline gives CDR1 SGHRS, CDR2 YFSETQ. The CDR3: CASSLEQGNNSPLHF. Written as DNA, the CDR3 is TGCGCCAGCAGCTTGGAACAGGGAAATAATTCACCCCTCCACTTT. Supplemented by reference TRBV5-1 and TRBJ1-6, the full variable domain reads KAGVTQTPRYLIKTRGQQVTLSCSPISGHRSVSWYQQTPGQGLQFLFEYFSETQRNKGNFPGRFSGRQFSNSRSEMNVSTLELGDSALYLCASSLEQGNNSPLHFGNGTRLTVT.

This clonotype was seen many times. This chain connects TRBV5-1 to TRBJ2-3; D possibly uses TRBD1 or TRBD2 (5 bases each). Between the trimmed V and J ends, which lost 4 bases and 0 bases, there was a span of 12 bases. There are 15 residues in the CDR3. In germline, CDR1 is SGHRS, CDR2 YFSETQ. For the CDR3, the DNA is TGCGCCAGCAGCCTCGGGGCAGTTAGCACAGATACGCAGTATTTT. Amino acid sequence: CASSLGAVSTDTQYF.

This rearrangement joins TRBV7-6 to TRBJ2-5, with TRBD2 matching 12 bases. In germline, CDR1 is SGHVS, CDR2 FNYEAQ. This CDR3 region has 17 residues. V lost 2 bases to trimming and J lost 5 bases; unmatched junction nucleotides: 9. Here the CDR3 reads CASSLSLAGGSGETQYF. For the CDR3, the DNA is TGTGCCAGCAGCTTAAGTCTAGCGGGGGGGTCGGGCGAGACCCAGTACTTC.

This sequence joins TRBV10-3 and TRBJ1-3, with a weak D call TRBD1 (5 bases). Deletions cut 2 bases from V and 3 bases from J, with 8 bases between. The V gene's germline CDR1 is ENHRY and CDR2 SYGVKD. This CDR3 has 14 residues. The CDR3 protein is CAISEVDSGNTIYF. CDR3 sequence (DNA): TGTGCCATCAGTGAGGTTGACAGTGGAAACACCATATATTTT.

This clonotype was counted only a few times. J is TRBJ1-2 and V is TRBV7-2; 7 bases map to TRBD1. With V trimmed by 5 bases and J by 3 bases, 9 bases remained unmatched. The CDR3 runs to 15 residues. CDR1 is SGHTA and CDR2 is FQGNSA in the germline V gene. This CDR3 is CASSPVEGAYYGYTF. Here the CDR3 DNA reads TGTGCCAGCAGCCCGGTTGAGGGGGCGTACTATGGCTACACCTTC. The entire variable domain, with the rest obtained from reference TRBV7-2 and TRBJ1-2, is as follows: GAGVSQSPSNKVTEKGKDVELRCDPISGHTALYWYRQSLGQGLEFLIYFQGNSAPDKSGLPSDRFSAERTGGSVSTLTIQRTQQEDSAVYLCASSPVEGAYYGYTFGSGTRLTVV.

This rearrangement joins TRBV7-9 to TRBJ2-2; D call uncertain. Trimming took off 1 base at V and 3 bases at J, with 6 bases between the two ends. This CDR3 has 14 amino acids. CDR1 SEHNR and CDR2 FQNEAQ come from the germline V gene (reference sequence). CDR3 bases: TGTGCCAGCAGCTTAGTGGAGCACACCGGGGAGCTGTTTTTT. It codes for CASSLVEHTGELFF. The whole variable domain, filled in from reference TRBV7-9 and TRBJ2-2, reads DTGVSQNPRHKITKRGQNVTFRCDPISEHNRLYWYRQTLGQGPEFLTYFQNEAQLEKSRLLSDRFSAERPKGSFSTLEIQRTEQGDSAMYLCASSLVEHTGELFFGEGSRLTVL.

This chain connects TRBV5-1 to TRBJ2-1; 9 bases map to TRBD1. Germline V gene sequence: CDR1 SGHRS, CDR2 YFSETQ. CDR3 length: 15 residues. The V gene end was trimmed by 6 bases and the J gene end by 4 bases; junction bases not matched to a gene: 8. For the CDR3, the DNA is TGCGCCAGCACCGTCGGACAGGGGATTTACAATGAGCAGTTCTTC. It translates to CASTVGQGIYNEQFF.

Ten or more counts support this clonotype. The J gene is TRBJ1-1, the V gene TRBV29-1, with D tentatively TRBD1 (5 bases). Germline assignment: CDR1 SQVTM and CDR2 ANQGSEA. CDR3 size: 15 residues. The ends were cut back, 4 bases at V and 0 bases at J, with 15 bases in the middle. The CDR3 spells CSVGRAGIMNTEAFF. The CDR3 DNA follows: TGCAGCGTTGGCAGGGCCGGGATTATGAACACTGAAGCTTTCTTT.

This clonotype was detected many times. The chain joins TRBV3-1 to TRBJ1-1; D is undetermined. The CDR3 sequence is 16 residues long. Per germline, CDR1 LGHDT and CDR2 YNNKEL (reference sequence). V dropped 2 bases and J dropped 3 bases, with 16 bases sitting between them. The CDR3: CASSQLSRIADTEAFF. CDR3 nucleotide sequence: TGTGCCAGCAGCCAACTCTCCCGGATAGCGGACACTGAAGCTTTCTTT.

In DNA, the CDR3 is TGTGCCACCCAACCTGGGGAAGACTCCTACGAGCAGTACTTC. As protein: CATQPGEDSYEQYF. V and J are TRBV19 and TRBJ2-7; D is ambiguous. V was clipped by 10 bases and J by 0 bases, with 16 bases between them. Per germline, CDR1 LNHDA and CDR2 SQIVND (reference sequence). The CDR3 has 14 residues.

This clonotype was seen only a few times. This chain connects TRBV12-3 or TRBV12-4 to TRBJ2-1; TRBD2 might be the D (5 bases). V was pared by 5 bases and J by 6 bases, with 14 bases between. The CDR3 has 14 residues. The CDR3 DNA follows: TGTGCCAGCAGTCTCGGGGAGCTGGTCAATGAGCAGTTCTTC. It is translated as CASSLGELVNEQFF.

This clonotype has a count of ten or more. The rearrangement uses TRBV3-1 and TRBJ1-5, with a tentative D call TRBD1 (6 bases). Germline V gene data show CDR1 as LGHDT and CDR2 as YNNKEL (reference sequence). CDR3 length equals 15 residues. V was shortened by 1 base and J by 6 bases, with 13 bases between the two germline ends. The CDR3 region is CASSQVPGEGQPQHF. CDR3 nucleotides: TGTGCCAGCAGCCAAGTTCCAGGGGAGGGTCAGCCCCAGCATTTT.

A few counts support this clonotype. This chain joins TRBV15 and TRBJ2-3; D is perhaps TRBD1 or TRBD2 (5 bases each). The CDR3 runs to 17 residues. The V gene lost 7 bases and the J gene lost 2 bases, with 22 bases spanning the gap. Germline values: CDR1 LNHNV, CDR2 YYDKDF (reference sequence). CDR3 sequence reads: CATKSETLGTPTDTQYF. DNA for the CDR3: TGTGCCACCAAAAGCGAGACACTGGGGACCCCCACAGATACGCAGTATTTT. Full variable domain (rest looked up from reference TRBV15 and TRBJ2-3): DAMVIQNPRYQVTQFGKPVTLSCSQTLNHNVMYWYQQKSSQAPKLLFHYYDKDFNNEADTPDNFQSRRPNTSFCFLDIRSPGLGDTAMYLCATKSETLGTPTDTQYFGPGTRLTVL.

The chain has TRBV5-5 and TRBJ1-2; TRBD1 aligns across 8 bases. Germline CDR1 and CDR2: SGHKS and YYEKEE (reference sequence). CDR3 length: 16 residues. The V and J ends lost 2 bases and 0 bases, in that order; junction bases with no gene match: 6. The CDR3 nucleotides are TGTGCCAGCAGCTTCCCCGGGACAGGTTCTAACTATGGCTACACCTTC. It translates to CASSFPGTGSNYGYTF.

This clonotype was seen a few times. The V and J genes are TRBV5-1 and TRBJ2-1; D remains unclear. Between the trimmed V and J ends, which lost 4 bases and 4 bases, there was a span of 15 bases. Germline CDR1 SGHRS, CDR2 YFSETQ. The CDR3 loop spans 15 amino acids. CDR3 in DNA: TGCGCCAGCAGCCCCGGGTCTTTCAATTACAATGAGCAGTTCTTC. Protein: CASSPGSFNYNEQFF.

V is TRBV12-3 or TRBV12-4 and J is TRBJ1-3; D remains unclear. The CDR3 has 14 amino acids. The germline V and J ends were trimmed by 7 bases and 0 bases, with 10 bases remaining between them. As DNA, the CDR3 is TGTGCCAGCACCATCTGGGACTCTGGAAACACCATATATTTT. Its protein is CASTIWDSGNTIYF.

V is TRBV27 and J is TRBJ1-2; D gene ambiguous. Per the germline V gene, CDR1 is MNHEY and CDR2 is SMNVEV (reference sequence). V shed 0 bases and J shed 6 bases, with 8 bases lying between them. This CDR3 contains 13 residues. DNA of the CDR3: TGTGCCAGCAGTTTATCGTTCTTCAATGGCTACACCTTC. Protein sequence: CASSLSFFNGYTF.

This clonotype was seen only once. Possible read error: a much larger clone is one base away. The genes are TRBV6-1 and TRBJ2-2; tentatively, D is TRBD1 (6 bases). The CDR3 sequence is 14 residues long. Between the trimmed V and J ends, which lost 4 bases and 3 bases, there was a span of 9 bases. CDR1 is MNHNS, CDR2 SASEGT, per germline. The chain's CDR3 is CASSGQADTGELFF. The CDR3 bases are TGTGCCAGCAGTGGACAGGCCGACACCGGGGAGCTGTTTTTT.

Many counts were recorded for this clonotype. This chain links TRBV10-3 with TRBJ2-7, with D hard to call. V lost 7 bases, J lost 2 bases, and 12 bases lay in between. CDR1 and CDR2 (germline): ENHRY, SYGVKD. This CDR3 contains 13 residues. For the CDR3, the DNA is TGTGCCATCACCGCCGACAACACCTACGAGCAGTACTTC. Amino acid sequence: CAITADNTYEQYF.

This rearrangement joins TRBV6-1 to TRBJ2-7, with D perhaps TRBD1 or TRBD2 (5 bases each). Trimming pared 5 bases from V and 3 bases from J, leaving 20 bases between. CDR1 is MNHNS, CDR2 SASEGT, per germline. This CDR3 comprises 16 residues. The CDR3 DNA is TGTGCCAGCAGTTATACCCTGGGGGACGCTATCTACGAGCAGTACTTC. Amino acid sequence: CASSYTLGDAIYEQYF.

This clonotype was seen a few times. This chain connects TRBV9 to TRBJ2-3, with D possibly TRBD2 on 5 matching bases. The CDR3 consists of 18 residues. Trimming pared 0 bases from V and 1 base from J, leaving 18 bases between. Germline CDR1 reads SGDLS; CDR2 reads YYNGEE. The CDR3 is CASSVASAGPTGTDTQYF. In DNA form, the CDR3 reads TGTGCCAGCAGCGTAGCATCGGCGGGTCCCACAGGCACAGATACGCAGTATTTT. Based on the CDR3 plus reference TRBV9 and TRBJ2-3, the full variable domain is DSGVTQTPKHLITATGQRVTLRCSPRSGDLSVYWYQQSLDQGLQFLIQYYNGEERAKGNILERFSAQQFPDLHSELNLSSLELGDSALYFCASSVASAGPTGTDTQYFGPGTRLTVL.

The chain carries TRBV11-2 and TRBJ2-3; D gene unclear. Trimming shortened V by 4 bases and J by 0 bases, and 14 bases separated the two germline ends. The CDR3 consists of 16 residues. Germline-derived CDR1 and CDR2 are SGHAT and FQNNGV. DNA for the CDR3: TGTGCCAGCAGCTACCATCCCTCCCCTAGCACAGATACGCAGTATTTT. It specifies CASSYHPSPSTDTQYF.

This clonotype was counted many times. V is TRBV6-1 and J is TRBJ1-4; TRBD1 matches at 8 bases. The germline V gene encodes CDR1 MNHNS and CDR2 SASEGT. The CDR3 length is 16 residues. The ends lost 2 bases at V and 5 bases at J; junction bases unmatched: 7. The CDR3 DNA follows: TGTGCCAGCAGTGAACTCTGGACAGGGAGAAATGAAAAACTGTTTTTT. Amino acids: CASSELWTGRNEKLFF.

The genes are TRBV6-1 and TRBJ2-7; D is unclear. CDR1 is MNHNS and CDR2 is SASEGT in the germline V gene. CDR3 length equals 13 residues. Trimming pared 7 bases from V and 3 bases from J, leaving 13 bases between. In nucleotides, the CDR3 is TGTGCCAGCATGAAAGGGCTATACTACGAGCAGTACTTC. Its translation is CASMKGLYYEQYF.

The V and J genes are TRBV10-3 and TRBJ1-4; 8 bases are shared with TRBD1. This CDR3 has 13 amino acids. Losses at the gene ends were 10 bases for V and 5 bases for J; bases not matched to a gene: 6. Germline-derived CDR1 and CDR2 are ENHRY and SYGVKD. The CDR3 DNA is TGTGCCACCCTGGGACAGGTGAATGAAAAACTGTTTTTT. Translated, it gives CATLGQVNEKLFF.

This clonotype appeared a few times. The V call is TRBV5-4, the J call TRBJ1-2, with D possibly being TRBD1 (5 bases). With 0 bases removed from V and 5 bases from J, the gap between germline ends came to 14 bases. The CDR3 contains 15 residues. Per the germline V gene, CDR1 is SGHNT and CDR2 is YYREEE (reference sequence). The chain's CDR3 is CASSLDQGGVYGYTF. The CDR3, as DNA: TGTGCCAGCAGCTTGGACCAGGGTGGGGTTTATGGCTACACCTTC.

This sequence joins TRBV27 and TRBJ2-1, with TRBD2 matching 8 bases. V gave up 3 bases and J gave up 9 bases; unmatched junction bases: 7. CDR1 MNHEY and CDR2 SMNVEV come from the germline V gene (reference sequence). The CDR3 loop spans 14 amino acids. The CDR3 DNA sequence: TGTGCCAGCAGTTTTTCCGCCGGACTAGCTGAGCAGTTCTTC. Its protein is CASSFSAGLAEQFF.